This T cell receptor beta chain was recorded in a study of vaccination and CD4 T cells after COVID-19. Findings and caveats of the study: The study examined relatively few convalescent patients and included no early post-infection timepoints.

Turning to this clonotype: What it binds is unknown.

The length of the CDR3 is 12 residues. Deletions cut 7 bases from V and 5 bases from J, with 12 bases between. In germline, CDR1 is SNHLY, CDR2 FYNNEI. Sequencing of DNA taken from cultured CD4+ T cells relied on the Oncomine TCR Beta short-read assay. CD4+ T cells were cultured, and genomic DNA was extracted from them. From the PCR reads, TCRdb called clonotypes with MiXCR, one entry per CDR3 protein. This sample carries 8,000 to 10,000 distinct CDR3 sequences, around 30% of them seen once, and the ten largest clones take 27%. The sample's treatment: approximately nine-day PBMC culture with coronavirus spike peptide pools or control peptides (ViraFEST assay). Harvesting of the unexposed donor's CD4+ T cells predated the COVID-19 pandemic (2011-2018).

V and J are TRBV2 and TRBJ2-7, with D perhaps TRBD1 (5 bases). The clonotype was recovered from a human donor in good health. The sample comprised CD4+ T cells from blood, cultured in vitro. CDR3 loop: CASTRAGNEQYF. The DNA for the CDR3 is TGTGCCAGCACTAGGGCAGGGAACGAGCAGTACTTC.